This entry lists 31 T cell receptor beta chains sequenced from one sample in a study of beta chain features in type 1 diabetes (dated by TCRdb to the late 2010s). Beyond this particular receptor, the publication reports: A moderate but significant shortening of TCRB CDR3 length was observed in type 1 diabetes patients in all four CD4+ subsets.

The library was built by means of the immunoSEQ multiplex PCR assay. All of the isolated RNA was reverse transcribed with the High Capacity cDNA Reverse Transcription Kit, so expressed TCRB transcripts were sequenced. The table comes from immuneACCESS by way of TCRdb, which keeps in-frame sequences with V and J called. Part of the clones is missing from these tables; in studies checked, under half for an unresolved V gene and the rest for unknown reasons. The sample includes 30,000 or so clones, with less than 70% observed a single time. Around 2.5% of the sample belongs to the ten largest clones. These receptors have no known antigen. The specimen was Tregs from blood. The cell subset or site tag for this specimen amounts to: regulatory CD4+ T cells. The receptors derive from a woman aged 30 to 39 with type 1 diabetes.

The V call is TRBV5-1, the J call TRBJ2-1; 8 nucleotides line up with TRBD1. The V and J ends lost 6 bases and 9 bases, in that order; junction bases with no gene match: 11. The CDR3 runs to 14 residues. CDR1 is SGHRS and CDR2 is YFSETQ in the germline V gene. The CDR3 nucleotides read TGCGCCAGCACCCGGACAGGGAAGGGGGGTGAGCAGTTCTTC. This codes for CASTRTGKGGEQFF.

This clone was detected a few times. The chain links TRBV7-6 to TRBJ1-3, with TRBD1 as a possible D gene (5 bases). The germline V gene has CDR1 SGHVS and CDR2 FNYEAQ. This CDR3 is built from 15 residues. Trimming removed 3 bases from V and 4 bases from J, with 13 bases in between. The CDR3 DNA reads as TGTGCCAGCAGCTTTACAGGTTCGCCGGGAAACACCATATATTTT. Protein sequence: CASSFTGSPGNTIYF.

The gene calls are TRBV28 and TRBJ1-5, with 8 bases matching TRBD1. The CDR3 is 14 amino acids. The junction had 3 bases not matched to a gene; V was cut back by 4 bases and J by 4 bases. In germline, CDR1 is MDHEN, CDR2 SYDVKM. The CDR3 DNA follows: TGTGCCAGCAGTTCCGACAGGGGTAATCAGCCCCAGCATTTT. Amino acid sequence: CASSSDRGNQPQHF.

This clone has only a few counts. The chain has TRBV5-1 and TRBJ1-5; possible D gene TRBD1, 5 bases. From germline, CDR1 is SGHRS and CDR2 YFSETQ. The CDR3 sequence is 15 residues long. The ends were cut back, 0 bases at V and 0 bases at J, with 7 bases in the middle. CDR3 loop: CASSLEGYSNQPQHF. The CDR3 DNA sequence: TGCGCCAGCAGCTTGGAGGGGTATAGCAATCAGCCCCAGCATTTT.

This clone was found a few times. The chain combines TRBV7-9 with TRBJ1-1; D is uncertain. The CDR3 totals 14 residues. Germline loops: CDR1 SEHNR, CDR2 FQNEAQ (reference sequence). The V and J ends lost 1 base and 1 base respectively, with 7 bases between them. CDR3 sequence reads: CASSLGGRNTEAFF. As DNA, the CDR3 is TGTGCCAGCAGCTTAGGAGGAAGGAACACTGAAGCTTTCTTT.

CDR3 sequence: CASSLGRTNYNEQFF. In nucleotides, the CDR3 is TGTGCCAGCAGCTTAGGACGGACTAACTACAATGAGCAGTTCTTC. The chain uses TRBV11-2 and TRBJ2-1; D possibly corresponds to TRBD2 (6 bases). The CDR3 runs to 15 residues. CDR1 and CDR2 (germline): SGHAT, FQNNGV. V shed 1 base and J shed 3 bases, with 10 bases lying between them.

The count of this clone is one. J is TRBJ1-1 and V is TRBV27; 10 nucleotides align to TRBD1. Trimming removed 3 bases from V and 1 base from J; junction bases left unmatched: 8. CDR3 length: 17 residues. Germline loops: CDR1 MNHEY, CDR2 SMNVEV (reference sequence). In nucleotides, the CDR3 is TGTGCCAGCAGTTTCGAGTTGGACAGGGGGAGGAACACTGAAGCTTTCTTT. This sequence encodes CASSFELDRGRNTEAFF.

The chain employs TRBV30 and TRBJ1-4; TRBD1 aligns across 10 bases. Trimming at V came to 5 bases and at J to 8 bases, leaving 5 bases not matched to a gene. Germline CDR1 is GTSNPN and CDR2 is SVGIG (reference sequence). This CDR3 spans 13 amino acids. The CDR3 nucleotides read TGTGCCTGGGGGACAGGGGACAACGAAAAACTGTTTTTT. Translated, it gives CAWGTGDNEKLFF.

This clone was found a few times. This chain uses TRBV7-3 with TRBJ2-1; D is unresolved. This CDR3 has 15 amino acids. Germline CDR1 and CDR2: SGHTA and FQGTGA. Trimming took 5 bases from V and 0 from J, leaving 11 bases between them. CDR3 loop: CASSPLPASYNEQFF. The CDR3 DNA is TGTGCCAGCAGCCCACTACCCGCCTCCTACAATGAGCAGTTCTTC.

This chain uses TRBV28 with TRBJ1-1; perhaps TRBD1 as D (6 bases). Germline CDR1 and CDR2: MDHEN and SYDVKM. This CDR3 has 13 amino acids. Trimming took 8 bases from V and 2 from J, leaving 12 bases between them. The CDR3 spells CASDGRGNTEAFF. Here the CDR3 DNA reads TGTGCCAGCGACGGCAGGGGAAACACTGAAGCTTTCTTT.

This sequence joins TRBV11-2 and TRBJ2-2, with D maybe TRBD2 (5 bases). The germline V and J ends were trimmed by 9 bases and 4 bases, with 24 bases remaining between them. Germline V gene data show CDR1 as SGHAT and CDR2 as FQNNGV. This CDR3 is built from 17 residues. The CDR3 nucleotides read TGTGCCAGTGAGCGCGGCCGGACTTTCGGGCGCACCGGGGAGCTGTTTTTT. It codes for CASERGRTFGRTGELFF. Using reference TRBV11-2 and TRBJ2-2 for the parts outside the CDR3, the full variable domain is EAGVAQSPRYKIIEKRQSVAFWCNPISGHATLYWYQQILGQGPKLLIQFQNNGVVDDSQLPKDRFSAERLKGVDSTLKIQPAKLEDSAVYLCASERGRTFGRTGELFFGEGSRLTVL.

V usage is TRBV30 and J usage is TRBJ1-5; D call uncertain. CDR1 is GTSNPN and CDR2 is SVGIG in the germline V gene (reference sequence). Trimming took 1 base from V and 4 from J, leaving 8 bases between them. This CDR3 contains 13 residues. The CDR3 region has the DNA TGTGCCTGGAGTGGCCAGGTGAATCAGCCCCAGCATTTT. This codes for CAWSGQVNQPQHF.

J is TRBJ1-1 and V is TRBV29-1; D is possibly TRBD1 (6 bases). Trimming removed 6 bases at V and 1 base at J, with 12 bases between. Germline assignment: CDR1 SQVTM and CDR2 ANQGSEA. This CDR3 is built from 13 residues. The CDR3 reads CSVMTGANTEAFF. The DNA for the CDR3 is TGCAGCGTGATGACAGGTGCGAACACTGAAGCTTTCTTT. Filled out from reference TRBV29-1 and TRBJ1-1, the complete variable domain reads SAVISQKPSRDICQRGTSLTIQCQVDSQVTMMFWYRQQPGQSLTLIATANQGSEATYESGFVIDKFPISRPNLTFSTLTVSNMSPEDSSIYLCSVMTGANTEAFFGQGTRLTVV.

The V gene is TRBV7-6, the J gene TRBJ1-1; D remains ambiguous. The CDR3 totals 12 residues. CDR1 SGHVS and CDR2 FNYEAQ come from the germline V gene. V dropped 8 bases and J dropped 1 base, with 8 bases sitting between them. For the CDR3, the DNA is TGTGCCAGCGGGCCAGCGAACACTGAAGCTTTCTTT. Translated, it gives CASGPANTEAFF. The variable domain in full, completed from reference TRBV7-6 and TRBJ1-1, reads GAGVSQSPRYKVTKRGQDVALRCDPISGHVSLYWYRQALGQGPEFLTYFNYEAQQDKSGLPNDRFSAERPEGSISTLTIQRTEQRDSAMYRCASGPANTEAFFGQGTRLTVV.

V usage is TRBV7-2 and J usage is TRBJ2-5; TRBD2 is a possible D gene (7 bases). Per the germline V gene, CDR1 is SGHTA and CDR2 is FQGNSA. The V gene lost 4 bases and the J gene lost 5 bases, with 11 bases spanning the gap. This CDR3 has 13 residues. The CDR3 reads CASSSQGGETQYF. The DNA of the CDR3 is TGTGCCAGCAGCTCACAGGGAGGGGAGACCCAGTACTTC.

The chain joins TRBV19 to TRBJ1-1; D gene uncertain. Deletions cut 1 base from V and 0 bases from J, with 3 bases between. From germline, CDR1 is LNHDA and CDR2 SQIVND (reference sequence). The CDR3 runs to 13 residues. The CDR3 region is CASSIVVNTEAFF. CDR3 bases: TGTGCCAGTAGTATAGTAGTGAACACTGAAGCTTTCTTT.

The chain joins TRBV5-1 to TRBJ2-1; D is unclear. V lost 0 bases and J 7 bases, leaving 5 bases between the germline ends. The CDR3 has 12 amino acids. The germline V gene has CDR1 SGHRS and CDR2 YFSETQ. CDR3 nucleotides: TGCGCCAGCAGCTTGGTAATAAATGAGCAGTTCTTC. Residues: CASSLVINEQFF.

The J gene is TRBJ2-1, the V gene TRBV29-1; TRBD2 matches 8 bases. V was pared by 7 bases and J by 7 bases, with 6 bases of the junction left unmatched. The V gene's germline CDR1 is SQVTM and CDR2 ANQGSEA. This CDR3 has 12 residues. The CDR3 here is CSGWASGNEQFF. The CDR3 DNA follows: TGCAGCGGGTGGGCTAGCGGGAATGAGCAGTTCTTC.

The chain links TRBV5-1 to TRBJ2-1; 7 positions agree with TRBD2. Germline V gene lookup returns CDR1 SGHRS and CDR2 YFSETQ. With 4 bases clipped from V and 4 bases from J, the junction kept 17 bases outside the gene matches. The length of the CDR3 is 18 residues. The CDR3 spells CASSRPGRGGVRYNEQFF. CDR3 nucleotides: TGCGCCAGCAGCCGCCCGGGGCGGGGAGGGGTCCGGTACAATGAGCAGTTCTTC.

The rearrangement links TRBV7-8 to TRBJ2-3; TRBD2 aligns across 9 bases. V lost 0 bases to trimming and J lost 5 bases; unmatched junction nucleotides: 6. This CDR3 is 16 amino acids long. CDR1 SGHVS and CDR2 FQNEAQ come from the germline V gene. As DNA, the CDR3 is TGTGCCAGCAGCTTAGCCGCGGGAGGGAGGGGAGATACGCAGTATTTT. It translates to CASSLAAGGRGDTQYF.

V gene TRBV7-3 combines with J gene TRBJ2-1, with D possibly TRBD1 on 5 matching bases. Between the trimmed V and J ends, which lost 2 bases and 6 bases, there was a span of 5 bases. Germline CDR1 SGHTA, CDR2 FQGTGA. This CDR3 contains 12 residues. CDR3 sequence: CASSLQGNEQFF. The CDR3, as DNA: TGTGCCAGCAGCTTACAGGGCAATGAGCAGTTCTTC.

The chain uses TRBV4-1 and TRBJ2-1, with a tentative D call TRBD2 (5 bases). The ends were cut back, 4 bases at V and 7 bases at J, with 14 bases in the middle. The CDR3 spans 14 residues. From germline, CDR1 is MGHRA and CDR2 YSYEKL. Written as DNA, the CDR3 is TGCGCCAGCAGCCGCCCCCGAGCGGATAATGAGCAGTTCTTC. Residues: CASSRPRADNEQFF.

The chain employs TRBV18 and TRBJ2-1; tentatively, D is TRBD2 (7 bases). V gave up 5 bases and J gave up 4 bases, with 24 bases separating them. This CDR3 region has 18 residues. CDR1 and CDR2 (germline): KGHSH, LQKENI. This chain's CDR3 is CASSALQGSGGSYNEQFF. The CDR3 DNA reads TGTGCCAGCTCAGCATTACAGGGTTCGGGGGGCTCTTACAATGAGCAGTTCTTC.

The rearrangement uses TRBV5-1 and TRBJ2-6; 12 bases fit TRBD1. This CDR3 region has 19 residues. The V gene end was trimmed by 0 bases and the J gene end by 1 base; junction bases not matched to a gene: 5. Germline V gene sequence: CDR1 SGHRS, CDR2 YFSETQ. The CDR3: CASSLAGGQGASGANVLTF. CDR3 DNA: TGCGCCAGCAGCTTGGCCGGGGGACAGGGGGCGTCTGGGGCCAACGTCCTGACTTTC.

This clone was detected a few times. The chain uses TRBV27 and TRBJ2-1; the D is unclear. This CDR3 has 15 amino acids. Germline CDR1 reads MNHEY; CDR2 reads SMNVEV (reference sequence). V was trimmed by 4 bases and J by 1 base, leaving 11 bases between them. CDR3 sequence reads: CASSSPSLSYNEQFF. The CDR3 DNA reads TGTGCCAGCAGTTCCCCCTCCTTATCCTACAATGAGCAGTTCTTC.

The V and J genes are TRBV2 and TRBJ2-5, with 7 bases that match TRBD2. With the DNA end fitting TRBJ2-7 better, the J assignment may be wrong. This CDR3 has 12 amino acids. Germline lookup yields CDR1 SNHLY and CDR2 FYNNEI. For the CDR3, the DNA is TGTGCTAGCGCCGGGGAGGGCTACGAGCAGTACTTC. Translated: CASAGEGYEQYF.

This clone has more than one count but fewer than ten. CDR3 coding DNA: TGCAGCGTTGACCGTGTATCGGAGACCCAGTACTTC. Protein product: CSVDRVSETQYF. The rearrangement joins TRBV29-1 to TRBJ2-5; D not certain. V was clipped by 3 bases and J by 5 bases, with 10 bases between them. The germline CDR1 and CDR2 sequences are SQVTM and ANQGSEA. This CDR3 is built from 12 residues. The entire variable domain, with the rest obtained from reference TRBV29-1 and TRBJ2-5, is as follows: SAVISQKPSRDICQRGTSLTIQCQVDSQVTMMFWYRQQPGQSLTLIATANQGSEATYESGFVIDKFPISRPNLTFSTLTVSNMSPEDSSIYLCSVDRVSETQYFGPGTRLLVL.

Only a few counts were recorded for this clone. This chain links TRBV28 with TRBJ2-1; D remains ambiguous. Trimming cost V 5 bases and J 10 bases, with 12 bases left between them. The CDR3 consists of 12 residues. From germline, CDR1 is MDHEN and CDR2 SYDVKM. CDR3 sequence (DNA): TGTGCCAGCAGTCCACGGGTCCCCGAGCAGTTCTTC. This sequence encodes CASSPRVPEQFF.

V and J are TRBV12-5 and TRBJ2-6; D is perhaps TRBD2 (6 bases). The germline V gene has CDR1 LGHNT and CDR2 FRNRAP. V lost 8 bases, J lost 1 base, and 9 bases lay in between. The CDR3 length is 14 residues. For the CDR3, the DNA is TGTGCTAGTACCCGGGAGTCTGGGGCCAACGTCCTGACTTTC. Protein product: CASTRESGANVLTF. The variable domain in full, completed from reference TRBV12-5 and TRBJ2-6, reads DARVTQTPRHKVTEMGQEVTMRCQPILGHNTVFWYRQTMMQGLELLAYFRNRAPLDDSGMPKDRFSAEMPDATLATLKIQPSEPRDSAVYFCASTRESGANVLTFGAGSRLTVL.

For the CDR3, the DNA is TGTGCCAGCAGAATCTTAAACACTGAAGCTTTCTTT. This gives the protein CASRILNTEAFF. The chain couples TRBV6-5 to TRBJ1-1; D remains unclear. Looked up from germline, CDR1 is MNHEY and CDR2 is SVGAGI. This CDR3 is built from 12 residues. Trimming removed 6 bases from V and 2 bases from J, with 7 bases in between.

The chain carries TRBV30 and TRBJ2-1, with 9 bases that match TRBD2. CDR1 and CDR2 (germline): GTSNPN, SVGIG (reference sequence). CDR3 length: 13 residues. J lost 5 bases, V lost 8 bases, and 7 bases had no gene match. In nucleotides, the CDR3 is TGTGCCCTGCGGGAGGGCCTCGACAATGAGCAGTTCTTC. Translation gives CALREGLDNEQFF.